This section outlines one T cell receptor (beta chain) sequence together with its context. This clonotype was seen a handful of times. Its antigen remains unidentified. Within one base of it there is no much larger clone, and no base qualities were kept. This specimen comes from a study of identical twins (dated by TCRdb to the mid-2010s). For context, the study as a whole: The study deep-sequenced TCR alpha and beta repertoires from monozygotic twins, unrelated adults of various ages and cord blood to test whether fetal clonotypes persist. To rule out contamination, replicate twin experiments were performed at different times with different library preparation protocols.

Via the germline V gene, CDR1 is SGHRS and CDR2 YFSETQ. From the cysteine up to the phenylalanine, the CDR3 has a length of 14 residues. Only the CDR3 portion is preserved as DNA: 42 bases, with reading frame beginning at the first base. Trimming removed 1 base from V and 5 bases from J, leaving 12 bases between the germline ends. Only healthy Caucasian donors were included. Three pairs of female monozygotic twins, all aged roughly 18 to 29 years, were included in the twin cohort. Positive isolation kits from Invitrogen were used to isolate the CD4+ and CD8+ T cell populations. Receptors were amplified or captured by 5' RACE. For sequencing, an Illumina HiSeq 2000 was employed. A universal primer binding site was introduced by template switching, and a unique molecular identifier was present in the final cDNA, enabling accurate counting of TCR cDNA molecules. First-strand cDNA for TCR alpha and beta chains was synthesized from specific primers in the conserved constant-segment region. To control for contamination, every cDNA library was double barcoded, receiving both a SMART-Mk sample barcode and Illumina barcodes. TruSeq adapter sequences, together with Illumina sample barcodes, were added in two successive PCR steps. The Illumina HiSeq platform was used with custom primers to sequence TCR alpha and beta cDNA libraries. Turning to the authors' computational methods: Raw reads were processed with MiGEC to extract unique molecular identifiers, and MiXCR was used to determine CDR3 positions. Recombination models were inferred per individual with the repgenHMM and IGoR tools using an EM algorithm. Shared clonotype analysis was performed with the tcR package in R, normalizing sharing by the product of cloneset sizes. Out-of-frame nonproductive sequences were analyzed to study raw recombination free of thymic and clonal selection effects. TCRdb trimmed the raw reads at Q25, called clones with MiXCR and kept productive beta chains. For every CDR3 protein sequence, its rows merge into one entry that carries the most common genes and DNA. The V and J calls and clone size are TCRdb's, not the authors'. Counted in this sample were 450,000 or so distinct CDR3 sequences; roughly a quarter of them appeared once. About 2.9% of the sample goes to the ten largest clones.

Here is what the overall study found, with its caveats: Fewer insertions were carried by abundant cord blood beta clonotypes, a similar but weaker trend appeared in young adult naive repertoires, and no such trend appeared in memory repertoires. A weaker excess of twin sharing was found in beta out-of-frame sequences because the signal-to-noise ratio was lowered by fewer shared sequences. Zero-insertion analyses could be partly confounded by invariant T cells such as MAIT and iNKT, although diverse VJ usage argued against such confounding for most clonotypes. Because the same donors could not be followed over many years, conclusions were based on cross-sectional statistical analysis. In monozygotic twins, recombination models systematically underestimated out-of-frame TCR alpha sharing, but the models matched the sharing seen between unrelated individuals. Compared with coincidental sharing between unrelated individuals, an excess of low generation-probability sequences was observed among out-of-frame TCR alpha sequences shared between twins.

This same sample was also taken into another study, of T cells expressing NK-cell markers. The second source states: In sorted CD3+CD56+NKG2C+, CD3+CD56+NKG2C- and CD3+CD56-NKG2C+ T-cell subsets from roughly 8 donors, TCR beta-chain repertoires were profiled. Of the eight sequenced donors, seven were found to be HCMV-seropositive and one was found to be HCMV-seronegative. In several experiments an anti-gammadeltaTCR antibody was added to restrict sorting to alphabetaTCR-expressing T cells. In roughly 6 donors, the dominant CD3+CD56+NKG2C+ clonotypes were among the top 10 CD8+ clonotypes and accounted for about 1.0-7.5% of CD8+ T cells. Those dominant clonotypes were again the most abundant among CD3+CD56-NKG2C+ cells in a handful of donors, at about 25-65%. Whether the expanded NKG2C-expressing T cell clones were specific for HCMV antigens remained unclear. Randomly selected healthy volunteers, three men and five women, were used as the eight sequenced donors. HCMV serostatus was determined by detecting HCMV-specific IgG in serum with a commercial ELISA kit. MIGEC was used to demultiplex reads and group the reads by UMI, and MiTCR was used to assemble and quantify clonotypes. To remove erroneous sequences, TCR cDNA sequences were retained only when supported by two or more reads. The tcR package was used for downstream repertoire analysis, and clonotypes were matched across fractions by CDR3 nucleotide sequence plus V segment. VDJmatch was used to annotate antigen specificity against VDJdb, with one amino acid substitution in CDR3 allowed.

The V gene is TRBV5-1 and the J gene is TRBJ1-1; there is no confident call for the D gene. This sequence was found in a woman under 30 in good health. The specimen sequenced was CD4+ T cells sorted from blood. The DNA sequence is TGCGCCAGCAGCTTGCTAGCTAGCGGGACTGAAGCTTTCTTT. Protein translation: CASSLLASGTEAFF.